This TCR beta chain was sequenced in a study of shared T cell receptors in the human thymus. The protocol was immunoSEQ multiplex PCR, while the TCRdb copy is restricted to in-frame clones and leaves out a portion. The table shows over 350,000 clones, with approximately 95% occurring only once. CDR1 is KGHSH, CDR2 LQKENI, per germline. The CDR3 loop spans 12 amino acids. Trimming removed 8 bases from V and 3 bases from J, with 11 bases in between. Sequenced material: thymocytes. The sequence came from a human donor. The chain has TRBV18 and TRBJ2-7; D tentatively fits TRBD1 or TRBD2 (5 bases each). The CDR3 reads CASVGTDYEQYF. In DNA form, the CDR3 reads TGTGCCAGCGTAGGGACCGACTACGAGCAGTACTTC. The full variable domain, completed using reference TRBV18 and TRBJ2-7, is NAGVMQNPRHLVRRRGQEARLRCSPMKGHSHVYWYRQLPEEGLKFMVYLQKENIIDESGMPKERFSAEFPKEGPSILRIQQVVRGDSAAYFCASVGTDYEQYFGPGTRLTVT.